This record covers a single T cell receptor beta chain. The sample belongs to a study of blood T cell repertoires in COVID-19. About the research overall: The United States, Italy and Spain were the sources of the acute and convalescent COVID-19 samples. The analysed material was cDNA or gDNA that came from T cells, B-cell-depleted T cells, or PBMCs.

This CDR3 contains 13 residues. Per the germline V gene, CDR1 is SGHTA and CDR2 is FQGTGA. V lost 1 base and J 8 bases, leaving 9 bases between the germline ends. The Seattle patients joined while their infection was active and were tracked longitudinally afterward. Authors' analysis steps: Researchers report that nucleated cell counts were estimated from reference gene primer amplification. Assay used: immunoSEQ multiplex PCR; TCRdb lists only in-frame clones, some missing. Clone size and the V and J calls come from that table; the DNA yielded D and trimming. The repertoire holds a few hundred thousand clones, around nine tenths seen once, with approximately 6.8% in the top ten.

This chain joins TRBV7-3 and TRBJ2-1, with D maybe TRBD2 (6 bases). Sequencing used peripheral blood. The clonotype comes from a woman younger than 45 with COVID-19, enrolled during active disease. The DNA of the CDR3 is TGTGCCAGCAGCTTAATGTGGGAGGATGAGCAGTTCTTC. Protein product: CASSLMWEDEQFF.